This entry concerns a single TCR beta chain. What it binds is unknown. The data were obtained in a study of T cell responses to AZD1222 COVID-19 vaccine. Findings of the study overall: Regions 160-218 and 743-854 held dominance among vaccine-associated CD4 TCRs, which spanned spike.

Germline V gives CDR1 SGHAT, CDR2 FQDESV (reference sequence). The germline V and J ends were trimmed by 2 bases and 7 bases, with 9 bases remaining between them. The CDR3 consists of 14 residues. Clones were read by immunoSEQ multiplex PCR, and TCRdb kept only the in-frame ones, dropping some. Of about 96,000 clones detected, 85% to 90% appear once; the ten largest clones hold about 28%. The chain links TRBV11-1 to TRBJ1-6, with no clear D. This clonotype was sampled from an adult in good health. Material: peripheral blood, obtained on day 0 of AZD1222 vaccination. The CDR3 bases are TGTGCCAGCAGCTTAACACCGACCAATTCACCCCTCCACTTT. This codes for CASSLTPTNSPLHF.